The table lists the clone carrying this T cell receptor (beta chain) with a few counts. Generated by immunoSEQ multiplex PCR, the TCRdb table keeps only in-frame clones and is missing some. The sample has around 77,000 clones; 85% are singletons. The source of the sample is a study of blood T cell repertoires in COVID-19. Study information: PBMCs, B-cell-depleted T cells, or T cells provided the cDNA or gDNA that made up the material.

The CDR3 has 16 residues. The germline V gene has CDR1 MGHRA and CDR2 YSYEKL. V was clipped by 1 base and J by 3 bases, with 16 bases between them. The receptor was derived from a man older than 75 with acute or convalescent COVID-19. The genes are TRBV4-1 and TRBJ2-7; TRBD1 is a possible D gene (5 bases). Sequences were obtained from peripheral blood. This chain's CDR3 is CASSQAPTGNIYEQYF. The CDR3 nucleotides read TGCGCCAGCAGCCAAGCGCCTACAGGTAATATCTACGAGCAGTACTTC.